This TCR beta chain was sequenced in a study of blood T cell repertoires in COVID-19. As for the study in general: Specimens from acute and convalescent COVID-19 originated in the United States, Italy and Spain. T cells, B-cell-depleted T cells, or PBMCs provided the cDNA or gDNA that served as material.

Repertoires were generated with immunoSEQ multiplex PCR, while TCRdb's copy carries only in-frame clones and drops some. The data show around 190,000 clones, 88% seen once. V dropped 3 bases and J dropped 2; count of bases not matched to a gene: 1. Germline V lookup: CDR1 KGHSH, CDR2 LQKENI. CDR3 size: 14 residues. The sequence derives from a man between 18 and 35 years old with active or convalescent COVID-19. The chain employs TRBV18 and TRBJ1-5, with TRBD1 identical over 7 bases. Sequenced material: peripheral blood. The CDR3 loop is CASSPTGGNQPQHF. CDR3 nucleotides: TGTGCCAGCTCACCTACAGGGGGCAATCAGCCCCAGCATTTT.